The 5 T cell receptor beta chains below were found in one sample sequenced in a study of T-cell reconstitution after alpha-beta-depleted transplantation in children. Unique molecular identifiers tagged the TCRbeta library. TCRdb re-derived calls from the PCR reads in MiXCR, one entry per CDR3 protein. The table records over 100,000 distinct CDR3 sequences, roughly 6% of them present only once. This material consisted of PBMCs, mostly from graft donor cells, taken 60 days after TCRalphabeta/CD19-depleted stem cell transplant. The receptors were gathered from a female patient aged 2-10 years who had a stem cell transplant for Fanconi anemia, so the T cells may come from the graft donor.

Ten or more counts support this clonotype. V is TRBV6-5 and J is TRBJ2-5; 8 bases line up with TRBD2. Per germline, CDR1 MNHEY and CDR2 SVGAGI. CDR3 size: 16 residues. V lost 0 bases and J lost 2; bases outside the gene matches: 5. The CDR3 region is CASSYSLTGGQETQYF. CDR3 coding DNA: TGTGCCAGCAGTTACTCGCTTACGGGGGGGCAAGAGACCCAGTACTTC.

Ten or more counts support this clonotype. CDR3 amino acids: CASRILAGGPHEQYF. DNA of the CDR3: TGTGCCAGCAGAATACTAGCGGGAGGGCCCCACGAGCAGTACTTC. The chain links TRBV28 to TRBJ2-7, with 13 nucleotides matching TRBD2. J gave up 5 bases and V 6 bases, and 7 bases lay outside the gene matches. Germline CDR1 reads MDHEN; CDR2 reads SYDVKM. The CDR3 runs 15 residues.

This clonotype came up a few times. V usage is TRBV12-3 or TRBV12-4 and J usage is TRBJ1-1; tentatively, D is TRBD1 (6 bases). This CDR3 is 14 amino acids long. V was pared by 3 bases and J by 5 bases, with 13 bases between. CDR3 nucleotides: TGTGCCAGCAGTTTCTCGGGGGCCGGTACTGAAGCTTTCTTT. As protein: CASSFSGAGTEAFF.

In its sample, this clonotype was seen a few times. V is TRBV12-3 or TRBV12-4 and J is TRBJ2-2, with D tentatively TRBD1 or TRBD2 (5 bases each). This CDR3 contains 17 residues. The V end lost 7 bases, the J end lost 2 bases, and 20 bases lay between the germline ends. The CDR3, as DNA: TGTGCCAGCACCAACCGGGACGGCAAAATCAACACCGGGGAGCTGTTTTTT. The encoded protein is CASTNRDGKINTGELFF.

This clonotype was counted at least ten times. This chain joins TRBV28 and TRBJ2-5; TRBD1 matches at 9 bases. Trimming took 3 bases from V and 7 from J; bases not matched to a gene: 15. This CDR3 contains 17 residues. Germline V gene sequence: CDR1 MDHEN, CDR2 SYDVKM. The CDR3 spells CASSFMGQGGPRGTQYF. The CDR3, as DNA: TGTGCCAGCAGTTTCATGGGACAGGGAGGCCCTCGGGGGACCCAGTACTTC.